Listed below are T cell receptor beta chains from one sample, sequenced in a study of identical twins. TCRdb passed the 5' RACE reads through MiXCR, listing each CDR3 protein once. This sample yields approximately 1.8 million distinct CDR3 sequences, of which more than 30% are seen a single time; 0.25% to 0.3% belongs to the top ten. Sequenced input: cord blood. The receptors shown here come from a newborn girl in good health. CDR3s leave out the opening cysteine and the closing phenylalanine or tryptophan. Some rows have no size entry. The others give once, few or many, or a class for an expanded clone.

v_call	cdr3_length	j_call	clone_size	cdr3_aa
TRBV10-3	14	TRBJ1-5	few	AISESGRGGNQPQH
TRBV18	13	TRBJ2-1	few	ASSPPSGKNNEQF
TRBV6-5	13	TRBJ1-2	.	ASSSPPDSAYGYT
TRBV28	13	TRBJ2-3	.	ASSLFLAGDHTQY
TRBV5-1	13	TRBJ2-7	few	ASSLGGPYSYEQY
TRBV5-1	14	TRBJ2-1	few	ASSNGPGLQTNEQF
TRBV20-1	10	TRBJ1-4	few	SAKDKNEKLF
TRBV6-6	11	TRBJ2-7	few	ASLTSGSYEQY
TRBV3-1	13	TRBJ2-7	few	ASSQAGRPGHEQY
TRBV20-1	14	TRBJ2-3	few	SATGTSGLSTDTQY
TRBV7-6	14	TRBJ1-5	.	ASSDVDRVGNQPQH
TRBV5-1	12	TRBJ1-2	.	ASRRDRSLYGYT
TRBV5-6	15	TRBJ2-3	.	ASSLALLAGDIDTQY
TRBV20-1	10	TRBJ2-3	.	SARGIEDTQY
TRBV10-1	13	TRBJ2-4	few	ASSESRIAKNIQY
TRBV5-1	14	TRBJ2-5	.	ASSLSASWGQETQY
TRBV5-1	15	TRBJ1-1	few	ASSLGTEGNMNTEAF
TRBV20-1	11	TRBJ2-5	few	SASRGGRETQY
TRBV27	13	TRBJ2-3	.	ASKREGVWTDTQY
TRBV5-1	11	.	.	ASSAGIYQTQY
TRBV5-1	14	TRBJ2-2	once	ASSANGQLNTGELF
TRBV21-1	15	TRBJ2-2	few	ASSKPRGTVNTGELF